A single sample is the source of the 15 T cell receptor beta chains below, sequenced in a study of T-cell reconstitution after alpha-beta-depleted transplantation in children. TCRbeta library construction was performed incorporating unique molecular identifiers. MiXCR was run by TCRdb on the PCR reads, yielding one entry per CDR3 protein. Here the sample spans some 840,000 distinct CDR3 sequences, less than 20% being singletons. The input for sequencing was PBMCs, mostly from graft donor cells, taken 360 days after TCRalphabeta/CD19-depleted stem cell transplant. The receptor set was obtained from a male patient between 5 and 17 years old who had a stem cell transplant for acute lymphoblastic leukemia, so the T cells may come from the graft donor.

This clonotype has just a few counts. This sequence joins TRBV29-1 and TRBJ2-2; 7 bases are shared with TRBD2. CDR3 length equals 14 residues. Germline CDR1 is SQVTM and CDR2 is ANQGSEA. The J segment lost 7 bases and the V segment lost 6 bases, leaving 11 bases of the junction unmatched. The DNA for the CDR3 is TGCAGCGTACCCCTGGGGGGGTTGCACGGGGAGCTGTTTTTT. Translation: CSVPLGGLHGELFF.

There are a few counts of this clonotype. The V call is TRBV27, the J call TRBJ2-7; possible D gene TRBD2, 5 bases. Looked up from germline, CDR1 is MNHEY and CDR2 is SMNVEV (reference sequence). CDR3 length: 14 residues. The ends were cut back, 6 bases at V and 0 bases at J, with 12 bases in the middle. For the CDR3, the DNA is TGTGCCAGCAGCGAGGGAGACCGCTCCTACGAGCAGTACTTC. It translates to CASSEGDRSYEQYF.

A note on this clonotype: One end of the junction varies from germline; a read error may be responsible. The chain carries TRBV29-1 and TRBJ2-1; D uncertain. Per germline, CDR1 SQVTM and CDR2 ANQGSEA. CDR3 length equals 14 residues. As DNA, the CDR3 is TGCGGCGTTGATTTTTCCGGGTTTTACAATGAGCAGTTCTTC. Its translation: CGVDFSGFYNEQFF.

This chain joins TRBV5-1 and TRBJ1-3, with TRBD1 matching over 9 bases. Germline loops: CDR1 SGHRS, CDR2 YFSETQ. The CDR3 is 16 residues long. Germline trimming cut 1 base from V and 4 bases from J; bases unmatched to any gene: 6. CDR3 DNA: TGCGCCAGCAGCTTGACGGACAGGGGATCCGGAAACACCATATATTTT. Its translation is CASSLTDRGSGNTIYF.

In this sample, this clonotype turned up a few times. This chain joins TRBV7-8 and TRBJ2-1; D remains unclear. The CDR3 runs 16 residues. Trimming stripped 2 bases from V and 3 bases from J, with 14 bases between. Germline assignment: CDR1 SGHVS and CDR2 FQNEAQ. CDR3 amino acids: CASSLNVAVNYNEQFF. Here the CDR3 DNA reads TGTGCCAGCAGCTTAAACGTGGCGGTCAACTACAATGAGCAGTTCTTC.

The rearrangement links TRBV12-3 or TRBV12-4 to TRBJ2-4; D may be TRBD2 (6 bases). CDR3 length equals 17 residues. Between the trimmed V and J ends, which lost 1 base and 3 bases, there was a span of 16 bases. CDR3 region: CASSLGRGGFVKNIQYF. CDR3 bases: TGTGCCAGCAGTTTAGGGAGGGGTGGGTTCGTCAAAAACATTCAGTACTTC.

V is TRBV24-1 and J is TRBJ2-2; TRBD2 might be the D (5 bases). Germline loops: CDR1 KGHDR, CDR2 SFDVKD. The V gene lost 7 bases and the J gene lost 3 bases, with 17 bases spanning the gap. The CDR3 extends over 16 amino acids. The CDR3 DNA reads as TGTGCCACCAGGCCTAGTACGGGGATTTACACCGGGGAGCTGTTTTTT. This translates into CATRPSTGIYTGELFF.

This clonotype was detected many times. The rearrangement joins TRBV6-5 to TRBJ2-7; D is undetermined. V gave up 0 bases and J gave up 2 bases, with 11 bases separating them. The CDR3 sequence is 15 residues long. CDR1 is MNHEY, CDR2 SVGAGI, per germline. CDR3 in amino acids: CASSYSALTAYEQYF. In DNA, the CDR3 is TGTGCCAGCAGTTACTCCGCCCTGACTGCCTACGAGCAGTACTTC.

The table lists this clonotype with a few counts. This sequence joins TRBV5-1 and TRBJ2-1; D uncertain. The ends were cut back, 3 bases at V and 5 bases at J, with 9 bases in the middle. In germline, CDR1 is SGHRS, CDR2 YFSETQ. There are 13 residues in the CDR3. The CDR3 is CASSSLVHNEQFF. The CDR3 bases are TGCGCCAGCAGCTCGCTAGTTCACAATGAGCAGTTCTTC.

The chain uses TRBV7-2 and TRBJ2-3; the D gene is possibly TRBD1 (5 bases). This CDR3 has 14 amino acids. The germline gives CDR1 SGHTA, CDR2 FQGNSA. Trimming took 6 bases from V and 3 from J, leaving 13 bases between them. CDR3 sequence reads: CASRPGIGTDTQYF. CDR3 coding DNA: TGTGCCAGCAGGCCAGGGATAGGGACAGATACGCAGTATTTT.

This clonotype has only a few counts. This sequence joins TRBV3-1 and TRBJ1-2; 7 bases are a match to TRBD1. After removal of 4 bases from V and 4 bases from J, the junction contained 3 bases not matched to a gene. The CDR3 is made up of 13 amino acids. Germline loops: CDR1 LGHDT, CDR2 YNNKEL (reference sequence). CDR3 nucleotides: TGTGCCAGCAGCCCGGGACAGCGCTATGGCTACACCTTC. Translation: CASSPGQRYGYTF.

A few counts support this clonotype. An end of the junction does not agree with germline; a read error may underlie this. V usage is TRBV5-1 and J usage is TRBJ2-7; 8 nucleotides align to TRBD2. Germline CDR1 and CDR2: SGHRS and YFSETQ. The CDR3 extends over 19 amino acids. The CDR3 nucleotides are TGCGCCAGCAGCTGGGGGATGGAAGCGGGAGCCGCCCTCTCCGACGAGCAGTACTTC. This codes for CASSWGMEAGAALSDEQYF.

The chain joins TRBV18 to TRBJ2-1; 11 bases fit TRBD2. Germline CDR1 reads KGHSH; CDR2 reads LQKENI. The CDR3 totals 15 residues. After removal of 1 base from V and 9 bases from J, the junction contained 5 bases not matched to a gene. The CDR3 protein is CASSPLTSGSSEQFF. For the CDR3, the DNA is TGTGCCAGCTCACCACTTACTAGCGGGAGTAGTGAGCAGTTCTTC.

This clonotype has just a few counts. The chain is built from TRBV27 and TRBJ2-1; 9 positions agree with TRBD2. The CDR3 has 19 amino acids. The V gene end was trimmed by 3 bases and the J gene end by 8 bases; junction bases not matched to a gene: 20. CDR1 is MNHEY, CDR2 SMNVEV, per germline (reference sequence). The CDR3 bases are TGTGCCAGCAGTTTGGGGGGCCCGGTAGCGGGAGCGGAACAATATGAGCAGTTCTTC. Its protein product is CASSLGGPVAGAEQYEQFF.

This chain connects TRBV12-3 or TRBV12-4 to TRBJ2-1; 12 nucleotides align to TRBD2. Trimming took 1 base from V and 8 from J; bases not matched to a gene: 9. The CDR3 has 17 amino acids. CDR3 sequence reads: CASSLVRLAGGWYEQFF. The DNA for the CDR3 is TGTGCCAGCAGTTTAGTAAGGCTAGCGGGAGGGTGGTATGAGCAGTTCTTC.